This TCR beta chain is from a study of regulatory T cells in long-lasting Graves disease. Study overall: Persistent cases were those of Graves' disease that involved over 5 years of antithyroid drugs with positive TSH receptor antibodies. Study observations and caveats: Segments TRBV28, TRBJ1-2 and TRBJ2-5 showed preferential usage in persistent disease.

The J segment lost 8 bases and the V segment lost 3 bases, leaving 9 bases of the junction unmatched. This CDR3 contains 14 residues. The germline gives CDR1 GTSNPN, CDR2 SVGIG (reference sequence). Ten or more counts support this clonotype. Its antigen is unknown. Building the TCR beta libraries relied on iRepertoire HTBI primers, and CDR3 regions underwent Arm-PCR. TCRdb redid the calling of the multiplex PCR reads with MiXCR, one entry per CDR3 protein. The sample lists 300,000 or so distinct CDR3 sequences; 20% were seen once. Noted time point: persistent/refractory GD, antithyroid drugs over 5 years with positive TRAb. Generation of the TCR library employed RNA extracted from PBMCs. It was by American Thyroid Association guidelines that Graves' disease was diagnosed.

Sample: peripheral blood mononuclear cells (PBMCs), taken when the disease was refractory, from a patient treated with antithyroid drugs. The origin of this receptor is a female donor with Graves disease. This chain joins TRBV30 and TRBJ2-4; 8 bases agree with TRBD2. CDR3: CAWSSGLGRDIQYF. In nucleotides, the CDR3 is TGTGCCTGGAGCTCAGGGCTCGGGAGGGACATTCAGTACTTC.